A single sample gave rise to the 9 T cell receptor beta chains below, sequenced in a study of blood T cell repertoires in COVID-19. Some clones are missing from TCRdb's copy, which holds only in-frame ones; the method was immunoSEQ multiplex PCR. The table shows 160,000 or so clones, with roughly 90% occurring only once. Sequencing was carried out using PBMCs or T cells enriched from blood (not recorded which). These TCRs come from a woman aged 45-59 years who had recovered from COVID-19.

The V gene is TRBV5-4, the J gene TRBJ2-3, with 11 bases identical to TRBD2. V was clipped by 5 bases and J by 0 bases; unmatched bases: 14. CDR1 SGHNT and CDR2 YYREEE come from the germline V gene (reference sequence). CDR3 size: 19 residues. This CDR3 is CASRHPGTSGTQSTDTQYF. The CDR3 DNA sequence: TGTGCCAGCAGGCACCCCGGGACTAGCGGCACTCAAAGCACAGATACGCAGTATTTT.

V gene TRBV30 combines with J gene TRBJ1-2; weak D call: TRBD1 (5 bases). CDR1 is GTSNPN, CDR2 SVGIG, per germline (reference sequence). Deletions cut 4 bases from V and 4 bases from J, with 13 bases between. The CDR3 spans 13 residues. DNA of the CDR3: TGTGCCTGGAAGACAGTAGGGATCTATGGCTACACCTTC. Translation: CAWKTVGIYGYTF.

The rearrangement joins TRBV9 to TRBJ1-1; TRBD1 matches 8 bases. The CDR3 sequence is 13 residues long. V shed 3 bases, J shed 5 bases, and the junction held 3 bases outside the gene matches. CDR1 and CDR2 (germline): SGDLS, YYNGEE. CDR3: CASSGRQGTEAFF. CDR3 bases: TGTGCCAGCAGCGGCCGACAGGGGACTGAAGCTTTCTTT. The full variable domain, with the rest looked up from reference TRBV9 and TRBJ1-1, is DSGVTQTPKHLITATGQRVTLRCSPRSGDLSVYWYQQSLDQGLQFLIQYYNGEERAKGNILERFSAQQFPDLHSELNLSSLELGDSALYFCASSGRQGTEAFFGQGTRLTVV.

V gene TRBV18 combines with J gene TRBJ1-1; no clear D. Germline CDR1 KGHSH, CDR2 LQKENI. Trimming stripped 3 bases from V and 4 bases from J, with 18 bases between. The CDR3 contains 16 residues. The CDR3 nucleotides are TGTGCCAGCTCACCCCCCCGAACGGTTCGGGGCACTGAAGCTTTCTTT. Encoded protein: CASSPPRTVRGTEAFF. Full variable domain (missing parts from reference TRBV18 and TRBJ1-1): NAGVMQNPRHLVRRRGQEARLRCSPMKGHSHVYWYRQLPEEGLKFMVYLQKENIIDESGMPKERFSAEFPKEGPSILRIQQVVRGDSAAYFCASSPPRTVRGTEAFFGQGTRLTVV.

This chain uses TRBV7-6 with TRBJ1-3, with D perhaps matching TRBD1 (6 bases). The V and J ends lost 4 bases and 0 bases respectively, with 13 bases between them. Germline CDR1 and CDR2: SGHVS and FNYEAQ. This CDR3 comprises 16 residues. CDR3 bases: TGTGCCAGCAGCTCTCGGACAGCCGGCTCTGGAAACACCATATATTTT. Translating gives CASSSRTAGSGNTIYF.

The chain combines TRBV6-5 with TRBJ2-2, with D perhaps matching TRBD1 (5 bases). Germline lookup yields CDR1 MNHEY and CDR2 SVGAGI. V was cut by 6 bases and J by 5 bases, with 13 bases left in between. The CDR3 extends over 14 amino acids. The CDR3 region has the DNA TGTGCCAGCAGGGAGATGGGGCAAACCGGGGAGCTGTTTTTT. Protein: CASREMGQTGELFF.

This chain uses TRBV5-5 with TRBJ1-1; 7 bases line up with TRBD1. V gave up 4 bases and J gave up 1 base; unmatched junction bases: 4. Per germline, CDR1 SGHKS and CDR2 YYEKEE (reference sequence). This CDR3 comprises 14 residues. The CDR3 DNA is TGTGCCAGCAGCCCGGGACAGACGAACACTGAAGCTTTCTTT. It encodes CASSPGQTNTEAFF.

This chain uses TRBV15 with TRBJ1-2, with a tentative D call TRBD1 (5 bases). Germline CDR1 LNHNV, CDR2 YYDKDF (reference sequence). The CDR3 is made up of 14 amino acids. V lost 0 bases to trimming and J lost 8 bases, with 13 bases between them. The CDR3 reads CATSRDPQGGGYTF. The CDR3 DNA sequence: TGTGCCACCAGCAGAGACCCGCAGGGTGGAGGCTACACCTTC.

This clone was seen just once. J is TRBJ2-3 and V is TRBV5-4, with TRBD1 matching over 9 bases. Looked up from germline, CDR1 is SGHNT and CDR2 is YYREEE (reference sequence). The CDR3 sequence is 15 residues long. J lost 4 bases, V lost 4 bases, and 7 bases had no gene match. The CDR3 loop is CASSPGQGYADTQYF. As DNA, the CDR3 is TGTGCCAGCAGCCCGGGACAGGGATATGCAGATACGCAGTATTTT.